The 5 T cell receptor beta chains below come from one sample, sequenced in a study of siplizumab effects on memory and regulatory T cells. The assay was immunoSEQ multiplex PCR, and TCRdb's table has in-frame clones only and misses some. The sample has around 100,000 clones, approximately 92% seen once. Sequencing input: CD4+ T cells sorted from blood. The receptors shown here come from a human donor in good health. Some clones in this sample may be carry-over from other donors' samples.

The chain links TRBV27 to TRBJ1-2; D is perhaps TRBD1 (5 bases). V lost 2 bases to trimming and J lost 2 bases, with 6 bases between them. CDR1 is MNHEY, CDR2 SMNVEV, per germline (reference sequence). This CDR3 contains 13 residues. CDR3 sequence (DNA): TGTGCCAGCAGTTTACAGGGAAACTATGGCTACACCTTC. This sequence encodes CASSLQGNYGYTF.

Regarding this clone: The same CDR3 also results from other DNA sequences found in this sample. CDR3 DNA sequence: TGCGCCAGCAGCTTGGCTGGGTCCAATCAGCCCCAGCATTTT. It codes for CASSLAGSNQPQHF. The V call is TRBV5-1, the J call TRBJ1-5; no clear D. The CDR3 is 14 residues long. The germline V gene encodes CDR1 SGHRS and CDR2 YFSETQ. Deletions cut 0 bases from V and 3 bases from J, with 7 bases between.

The chain links TRBV28 to TRBJ2-1; possible D gene TRBD2, 6 bases. V lost 4 bases, J lost 6 bases, and 13 bases lay in between. CDR1 is MDHEN, CDR2 SYDVKM, per germline. This CDR3 has 14 amino acids. CDR3 in amino acids: CASSSPAGTNEQFF. CDR3 sequence (DNA): TGTGCCAGCAGTTCCCCCGCGGGGACCAATGAGCAGTTCTTC.

As to this clone: Without the conserved terminal phenylalanine or tryptophan, this CDR3 likely stems from a read error. The DNA is omitted, as the CDR3 cannot be located on it reliably, and the CDR3 follows TCRdb's listing. The gene calls are TRBV15 and TRBJ1-5; the table's D call TRBD1 went unverified against the DNA. The germline V gene has CDR1 LNHNV and CDR2 YYDKDF (reference sequence). The length of the CDR3 is 14 amino acids, counting both ends. The CDR3 loop is CATSRDLLGQEYRV.

The chain couples TRBV7-8 to TRBJ2-1; D unclear. Germline values: CDR1 SGHVS, CDR2 FQNEAQ. V was trimmed by 1 base and J by 7 bases, leaving 8 bases between them. The CDR3 is made up of 13 amino acids. The CDR3: CASSLDSRNEQFF. DNA for the CDR3: TGTGCCAGCAGCTTAGATTCGAGGAATGAGCAGTTCTTC.